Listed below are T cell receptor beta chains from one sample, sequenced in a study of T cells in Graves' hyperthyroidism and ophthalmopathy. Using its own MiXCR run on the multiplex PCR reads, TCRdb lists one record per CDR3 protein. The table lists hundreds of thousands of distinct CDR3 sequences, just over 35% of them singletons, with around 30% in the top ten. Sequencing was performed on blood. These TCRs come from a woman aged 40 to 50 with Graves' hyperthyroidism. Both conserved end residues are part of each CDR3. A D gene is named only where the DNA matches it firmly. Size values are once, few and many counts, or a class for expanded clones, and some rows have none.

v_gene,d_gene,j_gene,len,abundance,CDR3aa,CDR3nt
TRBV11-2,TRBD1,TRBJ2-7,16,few,CASSAQPGQGTREQYF,TGTGCCAGCTCAGCTCAGCCGGGACAGGGTACGAGAGAGCAGTACTTC
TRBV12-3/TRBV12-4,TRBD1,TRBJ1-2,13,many,CASSAGTGPGYTF,TGTGCCAGCAGTGCCGGGACAGGGCCCGGCTACACCTTC
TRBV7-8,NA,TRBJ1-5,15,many,CASSLDGGGNQPQHF,TGTGCCAGCAGCTTAGACGGAGGAGGCAATCAGCCCCAGCATTTT
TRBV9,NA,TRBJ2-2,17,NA,CASSVEIGGHGTEELFF,TGTGCCAGCAGCGTAGAAATCGGGGGGCATGGCACCGAGGAGCTGTTTTTT
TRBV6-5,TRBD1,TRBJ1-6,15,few,CASSYGGTGGTPLHF,TGTGCCAGCAGTTACGGCGGGACAGGGGGGACACCCCTCCACTTT
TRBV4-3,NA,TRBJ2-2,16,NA,CASSQARLKKTGELFF,TGCGCCAGCAGCCAAGCCAGACTTAAGAAGACCGGGGAGCTGTTTTTT
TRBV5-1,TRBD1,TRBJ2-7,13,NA,CASSRTGGEEQYF,TGCGCCAGCAGTCGGACAGGGGGCGAAGAGCAGTACTTC
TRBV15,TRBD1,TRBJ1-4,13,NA,CAPRTGGVRKLFF,TGTGCCCCCAGGACAGGGGGCGTTCGAAAACTGTTTTTT
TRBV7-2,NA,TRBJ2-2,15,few,CASSATGRFSGELFF,TGTGCCAGCAGCGCCACGGGTCGATTCTCCGGGGAGCTGTTTTTT
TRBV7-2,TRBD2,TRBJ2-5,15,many,CASSLGAGVGETQYF,TGTGCCAGCAGCTTAGGGGCGGGAGTTGGTGAGACCCAGTACTTC
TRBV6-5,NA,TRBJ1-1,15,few,CASSYGGSGYTEAFF,TGTGCCAGCAGTTACGGGGGCTCGGGGTACACTGAAGCTTTCTTT
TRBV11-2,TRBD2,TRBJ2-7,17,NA,CASSQDFGPAGGTEQYF,TGCGCCAGCAGCCAAGATTTTGGGCCAGCGGGGGGAACCGAGCAGTACTTC
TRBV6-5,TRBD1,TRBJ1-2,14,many,CASTVTGGDYGYTF,TGTGCCAGCACCGTGACAGGGGGCGACTATGGCTACACCTTC
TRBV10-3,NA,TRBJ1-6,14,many,CAIRGRGQDSPLHF,TGTGCCATCAGGGGGCGGGGGCAAGATTCACCCCTCCACTTT
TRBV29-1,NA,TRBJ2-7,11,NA,CSRNRVAEQYF,TGCAGCCGAAACAGGGTTGCCGAGCAGTACTTC
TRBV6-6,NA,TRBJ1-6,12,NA,CASSSLLAPLHF,TGTGCCAGCAGTTCCCTATTAGCACCCCTCCACTTT
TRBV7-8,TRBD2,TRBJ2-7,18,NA,CASSFPGTSGYSTYEQYF,TGTGCCAGCAGCTTTCCCGGGACTAGCGGATATTCCACTTACGAGCAGTACTTC
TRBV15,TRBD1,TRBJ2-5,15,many,CATSREAGGAKTQYF,TGTGCCACCAGCAGAGAGGCAGGGGGCGCGAAGACCCAGTACTTC
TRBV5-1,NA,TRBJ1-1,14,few,CASRSSGVNTEAFF,TGCGCCAGCAGATCCTCGGGGGTGAACACTGAAGCTTTCTTT
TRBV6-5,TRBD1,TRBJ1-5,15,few,CASSPQGASNQPQHF,TGTGCCAGCAGTCCACAGGGGGCTAGCAATCAGCCCCAGCATTTT
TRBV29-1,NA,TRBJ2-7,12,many,CSARTASYGQYF,TGCAGCGCCAGGACAGCGAGCTACGGGCAGTACTTC
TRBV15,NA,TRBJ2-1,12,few,CATSRDVNRQFF,TGTGCCACCAGCAGAGATGTAAACCGGCAGTTCTTC
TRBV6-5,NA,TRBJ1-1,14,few,CASSYVGVMSEAFF,TGTGCCAGCAGTTACGTGGGGGTCATGTCTGAAGCTTTCTTT
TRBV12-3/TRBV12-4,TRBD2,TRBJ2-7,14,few,CASSWGTSGYEQYF,TGTGCCAGCAGTTGGGGGACTAGCGGATACGAGCAGTACTTC
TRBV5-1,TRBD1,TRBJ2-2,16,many,CASSQTQGAYTGELFF,TGCGCCAGCAGCCAGACACAGGGGGCGTACACCGGGGAGCTGTTTTTT
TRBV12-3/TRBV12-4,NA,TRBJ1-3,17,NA,CASSFLQVVSRRNTIYF,TGTGCCAGCAGTTTCCTCCAGGTGGTCTCGAGGAGAAACACCATATATTTT
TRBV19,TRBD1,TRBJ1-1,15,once,CASSRNRDRDTEAFF,TGTGCCAGCTCACGAAACCGGGACAGGGACACTGAAGCTTTCTTT
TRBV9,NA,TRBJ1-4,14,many,CASSAGTDYEKLFF,TGTGCCAGCAGCGCCGGGACGGACTATGAAAAACTGTTTTTT
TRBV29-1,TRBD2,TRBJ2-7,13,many,CSVLAGDTYEQYF,TGCAGCGTCCTAGCGGGAGATACCTACGAGCAGTACTTC
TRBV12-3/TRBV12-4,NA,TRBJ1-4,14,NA,CASTSVLILEKLFF,TGTGCCAGCACCTCAGTGCTAATACTGGAAAAACTGTTTTTT
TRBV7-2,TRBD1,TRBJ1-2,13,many,CASSSQGETGYTF,TGTGCCAGCAGCTCACAGGGGGAGACTGGCTACACCTTC
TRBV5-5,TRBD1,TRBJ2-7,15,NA,CASSQNPTGGGEQYF,TGTGCCAGCAGCCAGAACCCCACAGGGGGCGGCGAGCAGTACTTC
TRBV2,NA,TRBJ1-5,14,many,CASSGDGSNQPQHF,TGTGCCAGCAGTGGGGACGGTAGCAATCAGCCCCAGCATTTT
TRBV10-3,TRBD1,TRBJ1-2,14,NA,CAISSGQGANGYTF,TGTGCCATCAGCTCGGGACAGGGGGCTAATGGCTACACCTTC
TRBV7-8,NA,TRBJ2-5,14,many,CASSSTGQEETQYF,TGTGCCAGCAGCTCGACTGGCCAAGAAGAGACCCAGTACTTC
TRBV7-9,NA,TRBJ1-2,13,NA,CASSPLILGGYTF,TGTGCCAGCAGCCCTCTCATTTTAGGTGGCTACACCTTC
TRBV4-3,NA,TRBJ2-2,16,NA,CASSQDIRGATGELFF,TGCGCCAGCAGTCAAGATATCAGGGGAGCCACCGGGGAGCTGTTTTTT
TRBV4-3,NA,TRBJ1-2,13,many,CASSQDRGGRFSF,TGCGCCAGCAGCCAAGATCGAGGCGGCCGGTTCTCCTTC
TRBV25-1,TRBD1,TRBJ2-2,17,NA,CASRTSDRFSNTGELFF,TGTGCCAGCAGGACCTCGGACAGGTTTTCGAACACCGGGGAGCTGTTTTTT
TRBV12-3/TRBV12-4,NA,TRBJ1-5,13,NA,CASSPLQDQPQHF,TGTGCCAGCAGTCCCCTTCAAGATCAGCCCCAGCATTTT
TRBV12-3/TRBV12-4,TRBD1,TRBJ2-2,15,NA,CASSYDRGYTGELFF,TGTGCCAGCAGTTATGACAGGGGGTACACCGGGGAGCTGTTTTTT
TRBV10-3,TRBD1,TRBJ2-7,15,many,CAITRDRAFSYEQYF,TGTGCCATCACCCGGGACAGGGCCTTCTCCTACGAGCAGTACTTC
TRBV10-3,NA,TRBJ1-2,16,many,CAISELSSRGDYGYTF,TGTGCCATCAGTGAGTTAAGTAGCAGGGGCGACTATGGCTACACCTTC
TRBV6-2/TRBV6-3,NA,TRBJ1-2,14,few,CASTQDILGYGYTF,TGTGCCAGCACCCAGGACATCCTAGGCTATGGCTACACCTTC
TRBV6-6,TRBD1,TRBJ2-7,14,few,CASSYLGTGWEQYF,TGTGCCAGCAGTTACCTAGGGACAGGCTGGGAGCAGTACTTC
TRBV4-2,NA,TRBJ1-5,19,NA,CASSQQPSGTGDSNQPQHF,TGTGCCAGCAGCCAACAACCGTCCGGGACGGGGGACAGCAATCAGCCCCAGCATTTT
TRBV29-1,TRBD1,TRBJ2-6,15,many,CSVGTGASGANVLTF,TGCAGCGTTGGGACAGGGGCATCTGGGGCCAACGTCCTGACTTTC
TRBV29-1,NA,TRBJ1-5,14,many,CSALDGDLNQPQHF,TGCAGCGCCCTGGACGGGGATCTCAATCAGCCCCAGCATTTT
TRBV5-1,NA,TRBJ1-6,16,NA,CASSTEPSSYNSPLHF,TGCGCCAGCAGCACGGAGCCGAGCTCCTATAATTCACCCCTCCACTTT
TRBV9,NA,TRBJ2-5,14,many,CASSVGAGLETQYF,TGTGCCAGCAGCGTGGGAGCTGGTTTGGAGACCCAGTACTTC
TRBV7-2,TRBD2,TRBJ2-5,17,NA,CAGSTYRLAGGQETQYF,TGTGCCGGCAGCACTTACCGACTAGCGGGGGGGCAAGAGACCCAGTACTTC
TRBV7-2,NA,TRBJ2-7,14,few,CASSSQPDSYEQYF,TGTGCCAGCAGCTCGCAACCAGATTCCTACGAGCAGTACTTC
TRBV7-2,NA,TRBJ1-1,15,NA,CASSLGTGGDTEAFF,TGTGCCAGCAGCTTAGGGACCGGCGGGGACACTGAAGCTTTCTTT
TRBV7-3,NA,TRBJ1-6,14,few,CASIFGTPSSPLHF,TGTGCCAGCATCTTCGGGACCCCTAGTTCACCCCTCCACTTT